This TCR beta chain appears in the sequencing data of a study of blood T cells in healthy people across ages. Primed by a sample-barcoded 5' primer and a J-beta primer mix, a second PCR proceeded for roughly 7 to 11 cycles. TCRdb called the 5' RACE reads again in MiXCR, with one record for every CDR3 protein. The sample contains approximately 2,000,000 distinct CDR3 sequences, about 39% of which appear only once. Healthy Russian Caucasian donors spanned ages about 6 to 100 years. Ten or more counts support this clonotype. The CDR3 extends over 13 amino acids. The ends lost 6 bases at V and 3 bases at J; junction bases unmatched: 4.

The sequence was collected from a human donor in good health. Sequencing used blood. V and J are TRBV12-3 or TRBV12-4 and TRBJ1-2; TRBD1 aligns across 7 bases. DNA for the CDR3: TGTGCCAGCAGCCGGGACAGCCACTATGGCTACACCTTC. Encoded protein: CASSRDSHYGYTF.